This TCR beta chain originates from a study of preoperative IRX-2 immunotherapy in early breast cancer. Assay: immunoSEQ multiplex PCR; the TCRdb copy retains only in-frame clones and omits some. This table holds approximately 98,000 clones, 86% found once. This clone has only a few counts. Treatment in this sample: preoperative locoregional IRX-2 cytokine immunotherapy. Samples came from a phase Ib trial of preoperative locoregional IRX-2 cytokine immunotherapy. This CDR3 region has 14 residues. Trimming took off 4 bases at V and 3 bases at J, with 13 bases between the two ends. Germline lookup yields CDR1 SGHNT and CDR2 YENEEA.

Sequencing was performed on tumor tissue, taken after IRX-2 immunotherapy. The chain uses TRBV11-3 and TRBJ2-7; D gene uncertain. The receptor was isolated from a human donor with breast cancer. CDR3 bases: TGTGCCAGCAGCTCTATTTCCGGGCACTACGAGCAGTACTTC. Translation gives CASSSISGHYEQYF.